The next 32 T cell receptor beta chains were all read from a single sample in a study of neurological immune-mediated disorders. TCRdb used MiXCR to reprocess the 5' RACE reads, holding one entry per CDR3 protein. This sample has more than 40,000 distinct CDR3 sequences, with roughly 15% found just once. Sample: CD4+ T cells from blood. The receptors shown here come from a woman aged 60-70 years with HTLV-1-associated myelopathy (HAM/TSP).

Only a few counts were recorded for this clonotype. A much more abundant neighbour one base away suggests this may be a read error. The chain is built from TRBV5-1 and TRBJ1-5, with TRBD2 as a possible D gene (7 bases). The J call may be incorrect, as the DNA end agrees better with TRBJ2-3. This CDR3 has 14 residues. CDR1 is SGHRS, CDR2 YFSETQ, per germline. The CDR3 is CASSWEGGEQPQYF. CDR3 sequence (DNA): TGCGCCAGCAGCTGGGAAGGGGGGGAGCAGCCCCAGTATTTT.

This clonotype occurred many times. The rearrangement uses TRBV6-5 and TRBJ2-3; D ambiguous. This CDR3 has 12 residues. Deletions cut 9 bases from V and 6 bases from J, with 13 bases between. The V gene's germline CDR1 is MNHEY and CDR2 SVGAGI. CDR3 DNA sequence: TGTGCCAGTTCCCAGACTGGGGATACGCAGTATTTT. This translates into CASSQTGDTQYF.

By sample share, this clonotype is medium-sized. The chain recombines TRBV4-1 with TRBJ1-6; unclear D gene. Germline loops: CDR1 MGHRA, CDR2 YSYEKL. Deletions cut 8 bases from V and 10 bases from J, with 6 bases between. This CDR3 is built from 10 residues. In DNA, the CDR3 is TGCGCCAGCGGTTTATCACCCCTCCACTTT. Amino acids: CASGLSPLHF.

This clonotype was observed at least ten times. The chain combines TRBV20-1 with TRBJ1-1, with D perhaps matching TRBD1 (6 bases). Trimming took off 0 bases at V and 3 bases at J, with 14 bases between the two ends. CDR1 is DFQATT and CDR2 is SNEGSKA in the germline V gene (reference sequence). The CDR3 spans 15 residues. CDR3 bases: TGCAGTGCTAGAGAGGGGGCCACAGGGCACACTGAAGCTTTCTTT. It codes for CSAREGATGHTEAFF.

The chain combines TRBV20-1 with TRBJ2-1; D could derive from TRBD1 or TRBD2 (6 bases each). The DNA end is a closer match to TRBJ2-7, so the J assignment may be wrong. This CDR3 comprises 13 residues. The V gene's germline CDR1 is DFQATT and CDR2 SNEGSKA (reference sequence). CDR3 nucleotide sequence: TGCAGTTTCCGGGGGCTATCAACCTACGAGCAGTACTTC. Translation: CSFRGLSTYEQYF.

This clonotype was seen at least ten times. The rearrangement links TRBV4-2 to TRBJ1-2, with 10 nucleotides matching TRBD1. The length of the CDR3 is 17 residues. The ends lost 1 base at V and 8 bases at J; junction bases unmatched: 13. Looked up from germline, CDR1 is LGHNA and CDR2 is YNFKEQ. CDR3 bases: TGTGCCAGCAGCCAAGTTTTCGCCCCGACAGGGGGCGGCGGCTACACCTTC. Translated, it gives CASSQVFAPTGGGGYTF.

The CDR3 protein is CASRLARWTMGLPRLPSGGYTF. The CDR3 DNA sequence: TGTGCAAGTCGCTTAGCGCGATGGACTATGGGTCTTCCGCGACTCCCGTCTGGAGGCTACACCTTC. The J gene is TRBJ1-2, the V gene TRBV12-2. TRBV12-2 is noted as a pseudogene. The CDR3 sequence is 22 residues long.

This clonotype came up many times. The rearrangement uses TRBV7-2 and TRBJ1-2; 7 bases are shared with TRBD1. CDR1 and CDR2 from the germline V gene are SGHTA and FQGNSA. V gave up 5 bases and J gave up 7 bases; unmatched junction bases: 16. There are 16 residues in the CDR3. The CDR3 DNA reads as TGTGCCAGCAGCCAGGGGGGGTCGGGACAGAGGTTTGGCTACACCTTC. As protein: CASSQGGSGQRFGYTF.

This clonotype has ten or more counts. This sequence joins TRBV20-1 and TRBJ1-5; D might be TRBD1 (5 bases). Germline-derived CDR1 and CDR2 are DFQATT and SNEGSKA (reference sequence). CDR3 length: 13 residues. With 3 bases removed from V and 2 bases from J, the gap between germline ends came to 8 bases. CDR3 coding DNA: TGCAGTGCTAGGGGGGGGGGCAATCAGCCCCAGCATTTT. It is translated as CSARGGGNQPQHF.

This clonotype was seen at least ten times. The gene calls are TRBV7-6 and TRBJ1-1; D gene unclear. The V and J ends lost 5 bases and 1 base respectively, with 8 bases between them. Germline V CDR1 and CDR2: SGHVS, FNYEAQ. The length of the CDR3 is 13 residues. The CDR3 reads CASSHASNTEAFF. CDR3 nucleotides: TGTGCCAGCAGCCACGCCTCGAACACTGAAGCTTTCTTT.

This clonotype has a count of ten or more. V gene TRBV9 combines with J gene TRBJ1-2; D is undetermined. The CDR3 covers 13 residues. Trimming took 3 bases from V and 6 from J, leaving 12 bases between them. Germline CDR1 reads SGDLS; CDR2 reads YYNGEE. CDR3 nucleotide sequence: TGTGCCAGCAGCGGCAGTGTCGGGAATGGCTACACCTTC. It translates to CASSGSVGNGYTF.

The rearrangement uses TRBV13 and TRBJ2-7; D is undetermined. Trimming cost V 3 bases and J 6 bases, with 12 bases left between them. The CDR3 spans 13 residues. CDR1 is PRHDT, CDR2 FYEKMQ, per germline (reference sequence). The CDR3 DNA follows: TGTGCCAGCAGCTTTCGCCAGCGAAGCGAGCAGTACTTC. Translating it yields CASSFRQRSEQYF.

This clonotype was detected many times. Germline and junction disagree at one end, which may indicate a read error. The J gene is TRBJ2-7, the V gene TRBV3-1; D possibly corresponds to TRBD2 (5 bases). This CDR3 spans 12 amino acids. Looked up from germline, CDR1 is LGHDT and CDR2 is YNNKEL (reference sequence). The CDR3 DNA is TGTGCCAGCAGCCAAGACGTGGAGGTAGTAAACTTC. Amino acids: CASSQDVEVVNF.

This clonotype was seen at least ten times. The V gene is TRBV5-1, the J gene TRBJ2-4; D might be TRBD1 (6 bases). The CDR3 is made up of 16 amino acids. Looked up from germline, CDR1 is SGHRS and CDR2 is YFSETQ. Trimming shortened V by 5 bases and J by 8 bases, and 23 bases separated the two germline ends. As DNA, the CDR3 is TGCGCCAGCAGACAACTTTTACAGGGTGGGAAGGACATTCAGTACTTC. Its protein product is CASRQLLQGGKDIQYF.

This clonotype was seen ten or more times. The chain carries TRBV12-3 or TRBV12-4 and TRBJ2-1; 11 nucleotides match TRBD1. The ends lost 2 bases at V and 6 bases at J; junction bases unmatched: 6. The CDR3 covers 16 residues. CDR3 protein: CASSLLGTGGRNEQFF. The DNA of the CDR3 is TGTGCCAGCAGTTTACTCGGGACAGGGGGTCGCAATGAGCAGTTCTTC.

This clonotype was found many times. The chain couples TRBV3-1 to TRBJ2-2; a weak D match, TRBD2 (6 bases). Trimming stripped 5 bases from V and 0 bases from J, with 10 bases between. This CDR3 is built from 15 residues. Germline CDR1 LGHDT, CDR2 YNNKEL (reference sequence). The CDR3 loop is CASSSRTTNTGELFF. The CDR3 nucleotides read TGTGCCAGCAGCTCTAGGACTACGAACACCGGGGAGCTGTTTTTT.

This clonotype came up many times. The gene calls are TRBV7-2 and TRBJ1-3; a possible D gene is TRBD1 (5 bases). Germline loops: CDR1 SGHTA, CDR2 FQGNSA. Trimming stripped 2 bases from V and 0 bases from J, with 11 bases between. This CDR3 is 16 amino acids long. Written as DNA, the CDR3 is TGTGCCAGCAGCTTATCAGGGCTTACCTCTGGAAACACCATATATTTT. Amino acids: CASSLSGLTSGNTIYF.

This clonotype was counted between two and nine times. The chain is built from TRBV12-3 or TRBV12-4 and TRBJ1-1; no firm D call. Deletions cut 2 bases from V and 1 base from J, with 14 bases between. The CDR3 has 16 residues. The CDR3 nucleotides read TGTGCCAGCAGTTTAAGCCGGGTCTGGGGGAACACTGAAGCTTTCTTT. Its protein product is CASSLSRVWGNTEAFF.

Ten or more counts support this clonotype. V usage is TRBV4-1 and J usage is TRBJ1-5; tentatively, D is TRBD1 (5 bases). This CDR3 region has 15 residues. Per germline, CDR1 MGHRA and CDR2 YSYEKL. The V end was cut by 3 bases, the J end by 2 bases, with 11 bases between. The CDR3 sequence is CASSHAGTGNQPQHF. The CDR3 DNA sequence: TGCGCCAGCAGCCACGCCGGGACGGGCAATCAGCCCCAGCATTTT.

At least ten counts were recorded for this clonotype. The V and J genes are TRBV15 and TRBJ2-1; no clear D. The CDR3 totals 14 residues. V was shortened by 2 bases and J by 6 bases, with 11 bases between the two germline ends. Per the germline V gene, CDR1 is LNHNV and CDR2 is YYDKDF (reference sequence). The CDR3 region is CATSRRRFGNEQFF. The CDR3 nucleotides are TGTGCCACCAGCAGACGCAGGTTTGGCAATGAGCAGTTCTTC. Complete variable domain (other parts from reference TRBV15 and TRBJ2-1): DAMVIQNPRYQVTQFGKPVTLSCSQTLNHNVMYWYQQKSSQAPKLLFHYYDKDFNNEADTPDNFQSRRPNTSFCFLDIRSPGLGDTAMYLCATSRRRFGNEQFFGPGTRLTVL.

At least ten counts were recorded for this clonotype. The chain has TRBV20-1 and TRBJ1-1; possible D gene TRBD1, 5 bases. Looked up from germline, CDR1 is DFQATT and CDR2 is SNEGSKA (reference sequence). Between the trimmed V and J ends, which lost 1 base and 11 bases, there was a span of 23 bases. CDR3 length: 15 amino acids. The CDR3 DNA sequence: TGCAGTGCTAGAGTTCCGAAGGGGCAAATAGATCGGGCTTTCTTT. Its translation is CSARVPKGQIDRAFF.

CDR3 in DNA: TGCAGTGCTAGAGATCATGACACCTACGAGCAGTACTTC. Its protein product is CSARDHDTYEQYF. This chain connects TRBV20-1 to TRBJ2-7; the D is unclear. Trimming stripped 0 bases from V and 2 bases from J, with 8 bases between. The V gene's germline CDR1 is DFQATT and CDR2 SNEGSKA (reference sequence). This CDR3 is built from 13 residues.

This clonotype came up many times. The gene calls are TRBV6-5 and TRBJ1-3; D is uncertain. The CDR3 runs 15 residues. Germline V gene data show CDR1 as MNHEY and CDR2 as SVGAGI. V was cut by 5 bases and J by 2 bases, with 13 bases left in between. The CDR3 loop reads CASSRLPSTGNTIYF. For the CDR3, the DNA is TGTGCCAGCAGTCGATTACCTTCTACTGGAAACACCATATATTTT.

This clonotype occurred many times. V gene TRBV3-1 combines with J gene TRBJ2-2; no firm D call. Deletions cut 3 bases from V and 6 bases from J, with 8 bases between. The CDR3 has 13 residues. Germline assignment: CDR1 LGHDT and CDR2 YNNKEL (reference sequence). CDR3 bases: TGTGCCAGCAGCCAGCAAGCAGCCGGGGAGCTGTTTTTT. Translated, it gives CASSQQAAGELFF.

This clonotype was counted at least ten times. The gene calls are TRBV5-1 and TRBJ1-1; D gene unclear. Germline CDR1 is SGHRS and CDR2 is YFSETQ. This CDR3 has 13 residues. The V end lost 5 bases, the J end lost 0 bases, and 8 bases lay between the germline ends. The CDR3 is CASRFILNTEAFF. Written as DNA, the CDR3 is TGCGCCAGCAGATTTATCCTGAACACTGAAGCTTTCTTT.

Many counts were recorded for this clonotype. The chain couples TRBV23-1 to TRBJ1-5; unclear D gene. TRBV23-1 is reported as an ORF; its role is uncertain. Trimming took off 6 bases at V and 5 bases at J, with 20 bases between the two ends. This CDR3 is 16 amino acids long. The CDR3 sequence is CASSASPTQAYQPQHF. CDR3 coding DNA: TGCGCCAGCAGCGCGTCCCCCACGCAGGCGTATCAGCCCCAGCATTTT.

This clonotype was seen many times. CDR3: CSASRAGRGGTDTQYF. The CDR3 DNA reads TGCAGTGCTAGCAGGGCCGGGCGGGGGGGCACAGATACGCAGTATTTT. V gene TRBV20-1 combines with J gene TRBJ2-3, with 8 bases that match TRBD2. This CDR3 is built from 16 residues. J was trimmed by 1 base and V by 3 bases; bases with no gene match: 9. The germline gives CDR1 DFQATT, CDR2 SNEGSKA (reference sequence).

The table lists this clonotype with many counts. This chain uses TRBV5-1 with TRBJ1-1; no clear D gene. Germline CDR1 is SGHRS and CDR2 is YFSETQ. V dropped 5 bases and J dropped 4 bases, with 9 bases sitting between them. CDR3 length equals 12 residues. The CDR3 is CASRRVSTEAFF. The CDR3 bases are TGCGCCAGCAGGAGGGTCAGCACTGAAGCTTTCTTT.

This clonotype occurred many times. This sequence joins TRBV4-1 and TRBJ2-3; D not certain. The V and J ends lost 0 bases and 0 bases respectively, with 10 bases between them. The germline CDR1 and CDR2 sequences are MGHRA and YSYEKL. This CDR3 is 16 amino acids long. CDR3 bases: TGCGCCAGCAGCCAAGATGGAGATTCTAGCACAGATACGCAGTATTTT. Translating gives CASSQDGDSSTDTQYF.

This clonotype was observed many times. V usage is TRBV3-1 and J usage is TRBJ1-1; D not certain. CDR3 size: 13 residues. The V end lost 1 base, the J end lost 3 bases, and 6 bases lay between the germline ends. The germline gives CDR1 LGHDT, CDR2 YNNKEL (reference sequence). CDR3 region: CASSQVRYTEAFF. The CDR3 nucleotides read TGTGCCAGCAGCCAAGTAAGGTACACTGAAGCTTTCTTT.

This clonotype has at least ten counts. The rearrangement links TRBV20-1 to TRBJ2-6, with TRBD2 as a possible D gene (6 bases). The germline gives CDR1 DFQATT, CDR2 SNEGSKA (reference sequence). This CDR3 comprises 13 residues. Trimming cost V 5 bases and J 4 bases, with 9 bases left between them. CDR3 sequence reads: CSAPSGGANVLTF. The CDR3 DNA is TGCAGTGCTCCCAGCGGGGGGGCCAACGTCCTGACTTTC.

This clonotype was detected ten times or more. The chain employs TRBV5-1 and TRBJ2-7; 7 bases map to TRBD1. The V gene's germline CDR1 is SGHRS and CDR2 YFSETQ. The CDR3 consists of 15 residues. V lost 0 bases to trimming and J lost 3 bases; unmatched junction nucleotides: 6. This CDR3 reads CASSLGGGAGYEQYF. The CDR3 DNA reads TGCGCCAGCAGCTTGGGAGGGGGCGCTGGCTACGAGCAGTACTTC.